This T cell receptor (beta chain) was identified during a study of blood T cell repertoires in COVID-19. Looking at the study overall: Acute-phase and convalescent COVID-19 samples originated in the United States, Italy and Spain.

This CDR3 comprises 15 residues. Germline CDR1 and CDR2: SGHDT and YYEEEE. V shed 4 bases and J 0 bases; nucleotides not matched to a gene: 5. Data came from immunoSEQ multiplex PCR; TCRdb stores just in-frame clones and leaves some out. The table has over 45,000 clones, 80% to 90% seen once. This chain joins TRBV5-6 and TRBJ1-1; 8 nucleotides align to TRBD1. This sequence originates from a middle-aged man with COVID-19, enrolled during active disease. Sequenced input: peripheral blood. CDR3 sequence: CASSIGTGVNTEAFF. CDR3 sequence (DNA): TGTGCCAGCAGCATAGGGACAGGAGTGAACACTGAAGCTTTCTTT.